The entry below gives a single T cell receptor (beta chain) sequence along with its context. Its antigen is not known. Per sorted-subset replicate PCR, input was 150 to 250 ng DNA, representing roughly 29,000 T cell genomes. Some clones are missing from TCRdb's copy, which holds only in-frame ones; the method was immunoSEQ multiplex PCR. This sample carries a few million clones, approximately 94% of them seen once, and the ten largest clones take less than 0.15%. V lost 4 bases and J lost 4, with 12 bases in between. The CDR3 length is 14 residues. Germline-derived CDR1 and CDR2 are SGHNT and YYREEE (reference sequence). This sample stems from a study of shared clonotypes between healthy human individuals. Study at large: Each donor's CD4 naive and CD4 memory cells filled three plates apiece, CD8 naive two, and CD8 memory one.

Study conclusions and caveats: A few donors had 5% to 6.5% of their naive CD4 clonotypes in common.

The V and J genes are TRBV5-4 and TRBJ1-5; D may be TRBD1 (5 bases). The sequence derives from a man aged 18 to 29 in good health. The sample taken for sequencing was naive CD4+ T cells sorted from blood. Stated subset: CD45RA+ positively selected. The CDR3 reads CASSPGGGNQPQHF. Here the CDR3 DNA reads TGTGCCAGCAGCCCGGGGGGGGGTAATCAGCCCCAGCATTTT.